The 21 T cell receptor beta chains below come from one sample, sequenced in a study of cytomegalovirus exposure and HLA in healthy donors. Researchers ran the PCR with 60 Vbeta and 13 Jbeta primers. The method was immunoSEQ multiplex PCR; TCRdb's version includes in-frame clones alone and lacks a portion of them. The top ten hold approximately 2% of the sample, which has under 200,000 clones, 75% to 90% seen once. The sequencing sample was made of PBMCs. The receptors here all came from a woman aged 18-30 years in good health and CMV-seronegative.

The chain couples TRBV5-1 to TRBJ2-3; 10 bases align to TRBD2. The CDR3 extends over 15 amino acids. Germline CDR1 is SGHRS and CDR2 is YFSETQ. V lost 3 bases and J lost 6; bases outside the gene matches: 7. For the CDR3, the DNA is TGCGCCAGCAGCTCATTAGCGGGGGGATTCGATACGCAGTATTTT. It is translated as CASSSLAGGFDTQYF.

This clone has just a few counts. This rearrangement joins TRBV7-9 to TRBJ1-3; unclear D gene. The CDR3 has 14 amino acids. Germline CDR1 is SEHNR and CDR2 is FQNEAQ (reference sequence). Trimming stripped 6 bases from V and 0 bases from J, with 9 bases between. DNA for the CDR3: TGTGCCAGCAGTGGAGGATACTCTGGAAACACCATATATTTT. Encoded protein: CASSGGYSGNTIYF. The complete variable domain, with remaining parts taken from reference TRBV7-9 and TRBJ1-3, reads DTGVSQNPRHKITKRGQNVTFRCDPISEHNRLYWYRQTLGQGPEFLTYFQNEAQLEKSRLLSDRFSAERPKGSFSTLEIQRTEQGDSAMYLCASSGGYSGNTIYFGEGSWLTVV.

The rearrangement links TRBV7-6 to TRBJ2-2; D unresolved. Germline loops: CDR1 SGHVS, CDR2 FNYEAQ. Trimming pared 1 base from V and 0 bases from J, leaving 3 bases between. The CDR3 sequence is 14 residues long. The CDR3 region has the DNA TGTGCCAGCAGCTTAGGCGCGAACACCGGGGAGCTGTTTTTT. This gives the protein CASSLGANTGELFF.

This clone is a singleton in its sample. Other nucleotide sequences from this sample produce the same CDR3. The V and J genes are TRBV6-1 and TRBJ1-1, with no clear D. The V gene lost 7 bases and the J gene lost 7 bases, with 16 bases spanning the gap. The CDR3 length is 13 residues. The V gene's germline CDR1 is MNHNS and CDR2 SASEGT. DNA of the CDR3: TGTGCCAGCACAAGGCCGGGGTATAGTGAAGCTTTCTTT. It encodes CASTRPGYSEAFF.

The V call is TRBV4-1, the J call TRBJ1-2, with 9 nucleotides matching TRBD1. This CDR3 region has 16 residues. Trimming at V came to 0 bases and at J to 4 bases, leaving 6 bases not matched to a gene. CDR1 MGHRA and CDR2 YSYEKL come from the germline V gene. The CDR3 sequence: CASSQDSLGQGYGYTF. In nucleotides, the CDR3 is TGCGCCAGCAGCCAAGATAGTTTGGGACAGGGCTATGGCTACACCTTC.

This clone was seen a single time. V and J are TRBV27 and TRBJ2-7, with 7 bases aligning to TRBD1. V shed 6 bases and J 3 bases; nucleotides not matched to a gene: 8. The germline V gene has CDR1 MNHEY and CDR2 SMNVEV (reference sequence). The CDR3 is 14 residues long. The CDR3 sequence is CASRRGLLSYEQYF. The DNA of the CDR3 is TGTGCCAGCAGGAGGGGGCTGCTTAGCTACGAGCAGTACTTC.

The V gene is TRBV28, the J gene TRBJ2-5; maybe TRBD2 (7 bases). The CDR3 sequence is 14 residues long. Germline CDR1 and CDR2: MDHEN and SYDVKM. V dropped 5 bases and J dropped 5 bases, with 15 bases sitting between them. The CDR3 coding sequence is TGTGCCAGCAGTCTTTGGGGGGGCTATGAGACCCAGTACTTC. Amino acids: CASSLWGGYETQYF.

The chain joins TRBV28 to TRBJ1-1; D is perhaps TRBD1 (5 bases). Germline-derived CDR1 and CDR2 are MDHEN and SYDVKM. Trimming left V 5 bases short and J 5 bases short, with 12 bases between. This CDR3 has 13 residues. For the CDR3, the DNA is TGTGCCAGCAGTCCCAGGGAGGGGACTGAAGCTTTCTTT. Amino acid sequence: CASSPREGTEAFF. Looking up the rest from reference TRBV28 and TRBJ1-1 gives the full variable domain: DVKVTQSSRYLVKRTGEKVFLECVQDMDHENMFWYRQDPGLGLRLIYFSYDVKMKEKGDIPEGYSVSREKKERFSLILESASTNQTSMYLCASSPREGTEAFFGQGTRLTVV.

To note about this clone: The junction does not match germline at one end; this may be a read error. V and J are TRBV7-9 and TRBJ2-7; no clear D gene. Germline-derived CDR1 and CDR2 are SEHNR and FQNEAQ (reference sequence). The CDR3 totals 12 residues. The DNA for the CDR3 is TGTTCCAGCAGCCCCCCTAATTACGAGCAGTACTTC. This encodes CSSSPPNYEQYF.

This clone was seen a few times. V usage is TRBV7-2 and J usage is TRBJ2-1; D not certain. The CDR3 sequence is 13 residues long. Germline-derived CDR1 and CDR2 are SGHTA and FQGNSA. V lost 2 bases, J lost 5 bases, and 7 bases lay in between. The CDR3 loop reads CASSLSPNNEQFF. The CDR3 DNA reads TGTGCCAGCAGCTTAAGCCCAAACAATGAGCAGTTCTTC.

The J gene is TRBJ1-1, the V gene TRBV7-9, with unresolved D. Germline V gene lookup returns CDR1 SEHNR and CDR2 FQNEAQ (reference sequence). Trimming removed 5 bases from V and 3 bases from J, with 10 bases in between. The CDR3 runs 13 residues. The CDR3 DNA reads TGTGCCAGCAGCGTTACGAGGGACACTGAAGCTTTCTTT. Translated, it gives CASSVTRDTEAFF.

The chain joins TRBV30 to TRBJ1-3; the D is unclear. The CDR3 contains 13 residues. The V gene lost 5 bases and the J gene lost 0 bases, with 8 bases spanning the gap. The germline CDR1 and CDR2 sequences are GTSNPN and SVGIG (reference sequence). The CDR3, as DNA: TGTGCCTGGGAGTTACTCTCTGGAAACACCATATATTTT. It is translated as CAWELLSGNTIYF.

The sample holds one count of this clone. V and J are TRBV27 and TRBJ2-5; 7 bases match TRBD2. CDR1 is MNHEY and CDR2 is SMNVEV in the germline V gene (reference sequence). The ends lost 7 bases at V and 2 bases at J; junction bases unmatched: 7. CDR3 length: 14 residues. CDR3 protein: CASNPAGRQETQYF. The DNA of the CDR3 is TGTGCCAGCAATCCAGCGGGAAGACAAGAGACCCAGTACTTC.

The rearrangement links TRBV27 to TRBJ2-7, with 8 bases lining up with TRBD2. With 6 bases clipped from V and 7 bases from J, the junction kept 11 bases outside the gene matches. The CDR3 covers 14 residues. CDR1 MNHEY and CDR2 SMNVEV come from the germline V gene (reference sequence). For the CDR3, the DNA is TGTGCCAGCAGGTGGGCGGGAGGCCCATGGGAGCAGTACTTC. Protein: CASRWAGGPWEQYF.

The J gene is TRBJ2-7, the V gene TRBV7-9; tentatively, D is TRBD1 (6 bases). Germline loops: CDR1 SEHNR, CDR2 FQNEAQ (reference sequence). The CDR3 runs to 14 residues. The V and J ends lost 2 bases and 3 bases respectively, with 11 bases between them. In DNA form, the CDR3 reads TGTGCCAGCAGCTTACCGAACAGGGACTACGAGCAGTACTTC. This gives the protein CASSLPNRDYEQYF.

This sequence joins TRBV5-1 and TRBJ1-1, with a possible D match to TRBD1 (6 bases). CDR3 length equals 16 residues. V lost 0 bases to trimming and J lost 3 bases, with 15 bases between them. From germline, CDR1 is SGHRS and CDR2 YFSETQ. The CDR3 DNA is TGCGCCAGCAGCTTGGGTCAGGGGACCTCGGACACTGAAGCTTTCTTT. The encoded protein is CASSLGQGTSDTEAFF.

The chain employs TRBV30 and TRBJ1-4, with a tentative D call TRBD1 (6 bases). The V gene's germline CDR1 is GTSNPN and CDR2 SVGIG (reference sequence). This CDR3 is built from 14 residues. V was shortened by 0 bases and J by 8 bases, with 13 bases between the two germline ends. The CDR3 loop is CAWSVGGAREKLFF. CDR3 nucleotide sequence: TGTGCCTGGAGTGTAGGGGGGGCCAGAGAAAAACTGTTTTTT. The entire variable domain, with the rest obtained from reference TRBV30 and TRBJ1-4, is as follows: SQTIHQWPATLVQPVGSPLSLECTVEGTSNPNLYWYRQAAGRGLQLLFYSVGIGQISSEVPQNLSASRPQDRQFILSSKKLLLSDSGFYLCAWSVGGAREKLFFGSGTQLSVL.

This clone has just one count. V usage is TRBV6-5 and J usage is TRBJ2-5, with D perhaps matching TRBD1 (5 bases). CDR1 is MNHEY and CDR2 is SVGAGI in the germline V gene. Trimming shortened V by 0 bases and J by 4 bases, and 12 bases separated the two germline ends. The CDR3 has 15 amino acids. The CDR3 loop is CASSYSSGARETQYF. The DNA for the CDR3 is TGTGCCAGCAGTTACTCTAGTGGGGCCAGAGAGACCCAGTACTTC.

The V call is TRBV11-2, the J call TRBJ2-1; D is undetermined. Germline CDR1 is SGHAT and CDR2 is FQNNGV. The CDR3 length is 15 residues. V shed 1 base and J shed 0 bases, with 7 bases lying between them. In DNA, the CDR3 is TGTGCCAGCAGCTTAGTGAGTAGCTCCTACAATGAGCAGTTCTTC. Protein sequence: CASSLVSSSYNEQFF.

J is TRBJ1-2 and V is TRBV5-1; no clear D gene. There are 15 residues in the CDR3. V was cut by 0 bases and J by 8 bases, with 17 bases left in between. Germline CDR1 and CDR2: SGHRS and YFSETQ. The CDR3 DNA reads TGCGCCAGCAGCTTGGATGGTTCGGGGAGAGACGGCTACACCTTC. Encoded protein: CASSLDGSGRDGYTF.

CDR3 region: CAWSVGQENSPLHF. In nucleotides, the CDR3 is TGTGCCTGGAGTGTGGGACAGGAGAATTCACCCCTCCACTTT. The chain couples TRBV30 to TRBJ1-6, with 8 nucleotides matching TRBD1. The CDR3 has 14 residues. V gave up 0 bases and J gave up 7 bases; unmatched junction bases: 2. Germline lookup yields CDR1 GTSNPN and CDR2 SVGIG (reference sequence).